This TCR beta chain was recovered during a study of blood T cell repertoires in COVID-19. The germline gives CDR1 SGHTA, CDR2 FQGNSA. CDR3 length: 15 amino acids. Trimming cost V 1 base and J 5 bases, with 14 bases left between them. Patients of the Seattle cohort, enrolled during active infection, were followed longitudinally. Here immunoSEQ multiplex PCR was the method, and the copy in TCRdb shows in-frame clones only, minus some. The data contain 200,000 to 250,000 clones, around 87% of them singletons. The V call is TRBV7-2, the J call TRBJ1-2, with a tentative D call TRBD1 (5 bases). Sequences were obtained from peripheral blood. This TCR derives from a woman between 45 and 60 years old with COVID-19, enrolled during active disease. CDR3 DNA sequence: TGTGCCAGCAGCTTAGGTGACAGATACTTTTATGGCTACACCTTC. Amino acids: CASSLGDRYFYGYTF.